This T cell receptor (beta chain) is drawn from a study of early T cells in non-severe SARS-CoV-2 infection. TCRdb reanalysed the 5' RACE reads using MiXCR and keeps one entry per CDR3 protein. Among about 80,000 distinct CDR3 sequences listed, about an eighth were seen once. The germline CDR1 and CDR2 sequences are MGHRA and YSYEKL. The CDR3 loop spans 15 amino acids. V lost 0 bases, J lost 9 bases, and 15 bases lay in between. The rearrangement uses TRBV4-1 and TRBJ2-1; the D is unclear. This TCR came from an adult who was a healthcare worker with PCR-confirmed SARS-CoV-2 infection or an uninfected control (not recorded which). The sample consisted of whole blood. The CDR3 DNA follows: TGCGCCAGCAGCCAAGATCGGTCCCTTGGTTTTGAGCAGTTCTTC. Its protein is CASSQDRSLGFEQFF.